Below, 20 T cell receptor beta chains from the same sample are listed, as sequenced in a study of blood T cell repertoires in COVID-19. TCRdb's copy holds only in-frame clones and misses some; the assay was immunoSEQ multiplex PCR. The sample lists 140,000 or so clones, about 88% occurring once. Sequenced material: peripheral blood. The receptors originated from a human donor with COVID-19, enrolled during active disease. The donor label of this sample is uncertain.

The genes are TRBV10-2 and TRBJ1-4, with D possibly TRBD1 on 5 matching bases. Trimming cost V 2 bases and J 4 bases, with 14 bases left between them. Germline lookup yields CDR1 WSHSY and CDR2 SAAADI. The length of the CDR3 is 16 residues. The CDR3 is CASSEEPTGLNEKLFF. The CDR3 DNA reads TGCGCCAGCAGTGAGGAACCGACGGGACTTAATGAAAAACTGTTTTTT.

The table lists this clone with a few counts. The J gene is TRBJ1-5, the V gene TRBV10-3, with 8 bases that match TRBD1. V gave up 4 bases and J gave up 5 bases; unmatched junction bases: 4. Germline V gene lookup returns CDR1 ENHRY and CDR2 SYGVKD. The CDR3 has 14 amino acids. CDR3 bases: TGTGCCATCAGTGGACAGGGGCGCGATCAGCCCCAGCATTTT. Protein sequence: CAISGQGRDQPQHF.

A single count supports this clone. The CDR3 DNA is TGCGCCAGCAGCTTGGAACAGAATGAAAAACTGTTTTTT. This gives the protein CASSLEQNEKLFF. V and J are TRBV5-1 and TRBJ1-4, with D hard to call. The CDR3 consists of 13 residues. Germline lookup yields CDR1 SGHRS and CDR2 YFSETQ. V shed 0 bases and J shed 5 bases, with 5 bases lying between them.

This chain joins TRBV9 and TRBJ1-2; TRBD1 matches 8 bases. From germline, CDR1 is SGDLS and CDR2 YYNGEE. The CDR3 is 15 residues long. The junction had 9 bases not matched to a gene; V was cut back by 4 bases and J by 4 bases. CDR3 nucleotide sequence: TGTGCCAGCAGCCCGCAACCCGGGACAGGCTATGGCTACACCTTC. It yields the protein CASSPQPGTGYGYTF.

The rearrangement uses TRBV19 and TRBJ1-1, with a possible D match to TRBD1 (6 bases). The ends were cut back, 8 bases at V and 1 base at J, with 14 bases in the middle. The CDR3 spans 14 residues. Germline assignment: CDR1 LNHDA and CDR2 SQIVND (reference sequence). As DNA, the CDR3 is TGTGCCAGTTTCACAGGGCTAGGGAACACTGAAGCTTTCTTT. Amino acids: CASFTGLGNTEAFF.

As regards this clone: The sample holds other DNA sequences that translate to the same CDR3. The rearrangement joins TRBV5-1 to TRBJ1-1; D is unresolved. Germline V lookup: CDR1 SGHRS, CDR2 YFSETQ. V was trimmed by 0 bases and J by 0 bases, leaving 6 bases between them. The CDR3 is 14 residues long. The CDR3 is CASSLDSMNTEAFF. CDR3 sequence (DNA): TGCGCCAGCAGCTTGGACAGCATGAACACTGAAGCTTTCTTT.

The CDR3 region is CASSQGGGKAFF. CDR3 DNA: TGCGCCAGCAGCCAAGGTGGGGGGAAAGCTTTCTTT. The J gene is TRBJ1-1, the V gene TRBV4-1; TRBD1 might be the D (5 bases). Germline assignment: CDR1 MGHRA and CDR2 YSYEKL. The V end was cut by 1 base, the J end by 9 bases, with 9 bases between. This CDR3 region has 12 residues.

Turning to this clone: One end of the junction does not line up with germline, which may come from a read error. The rearrangement joins TRBV7-2 to TRBJ2-1; the match to TRBD2 covers 9 bases. Germline CDR1 and CDR2: SGHTA and FQGNSA. CDR3 length: 14 residues. The CDR3 coding sequence is TGTGCCAGCAGCCCTAATGTCGCGGGGGGGTTCCTGATCTTC. This sequence encodes CASSPNVAGGFLIF.

This clone showed up just once. The chain's CDR3 is CASSLVPDKTQYF. DNA for the CDR3: TGCGCCAGCAGCTTGGTACCAGATAAGACCCAGTACTTC. V usage is TRBV5-1 and J usage is TRBJ2-5; the D is unclear. Looked up from germline, CDR1 is SGHRS and CDR2 is YFSETQ. The CDR3 consists of 13 residues. Trimming left V 0 bases short and J 6 bases short, with 9 bases between. The variable domain in full, completed from reference TRBV5-1 and TRBJ2-5, reads KAGVTQTPRYLIKTRGQQVTLSCSPISGHRSVSWYQQTPGQGLQFLFEYFSETQRNKGNFPGRFSGRQFSNSRSEMNVSTLELGDSALYLCASSLVPDKTQYFGPGTRLLVL.

This clone appeared once. V is TRBV6-5 and J is TRBJ2-2; 9 bases match TRBD1. The germline V gene encodes CDR1 MNHEY and CDR2 SVGAGI. Losses at the gene ends were 6 bases for V and 2 bases for J; bases not matched to a gene: 4. This CDR3 is built from 15 residues. The CDR3 here is CASSVDRGNTGELFF. CDR3 in DNA: TGTGCCAGCAGCGTGGACAGGGGCAACACCGGGGAGCTGTTTTTT.

The V and J genes are TRBV9 and TRBJ1-2; unclear D gene. Germline-derived CDR1 and CDR2 are SGDLS and YYNGEE. V lost 4 bases, J lost 4 bases, and 17 bases lay in between. This CDR3 has 15 amino acids. CDR3 in DNA: TGTGCCAGCAGCCCCAGGACCTCCGGGAGCTATGGCTACACCTTC. This gives the protein CASSPRTSGSYGYTF.

The V call is TRBV5-1, the J call TRBJ1-1, with 11 bases aligning to TRBD1. Germline V gene sequence: CDR1 SGHRS, CDR2 YFSETQ. The CDR3 totals 15 residues. Germline trimming cut 4 bases from V and 6 bases from J; bases unmatched to any gene: 8. CDR3 sequence reads: CASSQTGQGAAEAFF. CDR3 DNA: TGCGCCAGCAGCCAAACTGGACAGGGGGCCGCTGAAGCTTTCTTT.

The chain links TRBV7-2 to TRBJ1-3; maybe TRBD1 (6 bases). V gave up 2 bases and J gave up 5 bases, with 13 bases separating them. This CDR3 is 15 amino acids long. In germline, CDR1 is SGHTA, CDR2 FQGNSA. The CDR3 bases are TGTGCCAGCAGCTTATTGGCAGGGGCTAGAAACACCATATATTTT. This encodes CASSLLAGARNTIYF. Combining the CDR3 with reference TRBV7-2 and TRBJ1-3 gives the whole variable domain GAGVSQSPSNKVTEKGKDVELRCDPISGHTALYWYRQSLGQGLEFLIYFQGNSAPDKSGLPSDRFSAERTGGSVSTLTIQRTQQEDSAVYLCASSLLAGARNTIYFGEGSWLTVV.

The chain is built from TRBV19 and TRBJ2-1, with a possible D match to TRBD2 (6 bases). This CDR3 contains 18 residues. Germline V gene sequence: CDR1 LNHDA, CDR2 SQIVND (reference sequence). Trimming removed 0 bases from V and 8 bases from J, with 23 bases in between. DNA of the CDR3: TGTGCCAGTAGTATAGATAACTTAATGGGCTCAGGGAGGTATGAGCAGTTCTTC. Protein: CASSIDNLMGSGRYEQFF.

The chain employs TRBV18 and TRBJ1-4, with a tentative D call TRBD1 (5 bases). V was pared by 1 base and J by 6 bases, with 18 bases between. Germline CDR1 KGHSH, CDR2 LQKENI. The CDR3 is made up of 17 amino acids. In DNA form, the CDR3 reads TGTGCCAGCTCACCACGAAGGGGCCAGGGAATCGATGAAAAACTGTTTTTT. It encodes CASSPRRGQGIDEKLFF. The entire variable domain, with the rest obtained from reference TRBV18 and TRBJ1-4, is as follows: NAGVMQNPRHLVRRRGQEARLRCSPMKGHSHVYWYRQLPEEGLKFMVYLQKENIIDESGMPKERFSAEFPKEGPSILRIQQVVRGDSAAYFCASSPRRGQGIDEKLFFGSGTQLSVL.

Remarks on this clone: Other nucleotide sequences in the sample specify the same CDR3. The chain joins TRBV5-1 to TRBJ1-2; the D is unclear. The CDR3 has 14 amino acids. The V gene lost 0 bases and the J gene lost 0 bases, with 6 bases spanning the gap. CDR1 and CDR2 (germline): SGHRS, YFSETQ. CDR3 bases: TGCGCCAGCAGCTTGGACAGATCTAACTATGGCTACACCTTC. Its translation is CASSLDRSNYGYTF. Based on the CDR3 plus reference TRBV5-1 and TRBJ1-2, the full variable domain is KAGVTQTPRYLIKTRGQQVTLSCSPISGHRSVSWYQQTPGQGLQFLFEYFSETQRNKGNFPGRFSGRQFSNSRSEMNVSTLELGDSALYLCASSLDRSNYGYTFGSGTRLTVV.

The chain is built from TRBV29-1 and TRBJ1-2, with D possibly being TRBD1 (6 bases). Germline CDR1 reads SQVTM; CDR2 reads ANQGSEA. The CDR3 loop spans 13 amino acids. Trimming removed 6 bases at V and 2 bases at J, with 13 bases between. CDR3 protein: CSVGGFGNYGYTF. The CDR3 DNA reads TGCAGCGTAGGGGGTTTCGGGAACTATGGCTACACCTTC.

This clone was detected only once. The CDR3, as DNA: TGTGCCAGCAGCTTCGGCGCGGGAGGTCGGGGAGAGACCCAGTACTTC. Translating it yields CASSFGAGGRGETQYF. This chain connects TRBV11-3 to TRBJ2-5; 8 nucleotides line up with TRBD2. Germline CDR1 is SGHNT and CDR2 is YENEEA. This CDR3 is 16 amino acids long. Trimming removed 3 bases from V and 4 bases from J; junction bases left unmatched: 10. The full variable domain, completed using reference TRBV11-3 and TRBJ2-5, is EAGVVQSPRYKIIEKKQPVAFWCNPISGHNTLYWYLQNLGQGPELLIRYENEEAVDDSQLPKDRFSAERLKGVDSTLKIQPAELGDSAVYLCASSFGAGGRGETQYFGPGTRLLVL.

DNA of the CDR3: TGCAGCGCCCGGCAGGAGAACACTGAAGCTTTCTTT. It yields the protein CSARQENTEAFF. The rearrangement joins TRBV29-1 to TRBJ1-1; no clear D gene. The germline gives CDR1 SQVTM, CDR2 ANQGSEA. Trimming removed 7 bases from V and 1 base from J, with 10 bases in between. The CDR3 spans 12 residues.

The J gene is TRBJ1-1, the V gene TRBV19; D perhaps matches TRBD1 (5 bases). V dropped 7 bases and J dropped 1 base, with 16 bases sitting between them. The CDR3 extends over 15 amino acids. Germline CDR1 LNHDA, CDR2 SQIVND (reference sequence). This CDR3 reads CASKKRTGTNTEAFF. The DNA for the CDR3 is TGTGCCAGTAAGAAAAGAACAGGAACGAACACTGAAGCTTTCTTT.